Listed below are T cell receptor beta chains from one sample, sequenced in a study of T cell responses to AZD1222 COVID-19 vaccine. Data came from immunoSEQ multiplex PCR; TCRdb stores just in-frame clones and leaves some out. The table lists 65,000 to 80,000 clones, around 82% of them singletons. The sample was peripheral blood, taken 28 days after the second AZD1222 dose. The receptors stem from an adult who received the AZD1222 COVID-19 vaccine. Both conserved end residues are part of each CDR3. A D gene is named only where the DNA matches it firmly. The listing skips clone size in some rows; elsewhere it reads once, few, many or a size class.

V gene: TRBV7-2
J gene: TRBJ2-3
clone size: NA
D gene: TRBD2
CDR3 DNA: TGTGCCAGCAGCTTAGGGTTACTAGCGGCCCACACAGATACGCAGTATTTT
CDR3 protein: CASSLGLLAAHTDTQYF

V gene: TRBV28
J gene: TRBJ2-5
clone size: NA
D gene: NA
CDR3 DNA: TGTGCCAGCAGTTTGGGACTCCTAGAGACCCAGTACTTC
CDR3 protein: CASSLGLLETQYF

V gene: TRBV5-5
J gene: TRBJ1-4
clone size: NA
D gene: TRBD1
CDR3 DNA: TGTGCCAGCAGCCCGGACAGGGACATTGAAAAACTGTTTTTT
CDR3 protein: CASSPDRDIEKLFF

V gene: TRBV10-1
J gene: TRBJ1-1
clone size: few
D gene: NA
CDR3 DNA: TGCGCCAGCTCCCGAACCAGGGGAGGCCGCAGGACTGAAGCTTTCTTT
CDR3 protein: CASSRTRGGRRTEAFF

V gene: TRBV2
J gene: TRBJ2-1
clone size: NA
D gene: TRBD2
CDR3 DNA: TGTGCCACCAGAGCGGGAGACGTCTACAATGAGCAGTTCTTC
CDR3 protein: CATRAGDVYNEQFF

V gene: TRBV27
J gene: TRBJ1-1
clone size: NA
D gene: NA
CDR3 DNA: TGTGCCAGCAGTTTAGGGGGGACTCAAGGTACTGAAGCTTTCTTT
CDR3 protein: CASSLGGTQGTEAFF

V gene: TRBV4-3
J gene: TRBJ1-6
clone size: few
D gene: NA
CDR3 DNA: TGCGCCAGCAGCCAAGATCCGAGCGGTTATAATTCACCCCTCCACTTT
CDR3 protein: CASSQDPSGYNSPLHF

V gene: TRBV7-9
J gene: TRBJ2-7
clone size: NA
D gene: NA
CDR3 DNA: TGTGCCAGCAGCCCGAAAAAACAGGGAGAGGGCTACGAGCAGTACTTC
CDR3 protein: CASSPKKQGEGYEQYF

V gene: TRBV30
J gene: TRBJ2-1
clone size: NA
D gene: TRBD1
CDR3 DNA: TGTGCCTGGAGTCCCTCCCGGAACAGGGGAAGCCGGCAGTTCTTC
CDR3 protein: CAWSPSRNRGSRQFF

V gene: TRBV3-1/TRBV3-2
J gene: TRBJ1-3
clone size: NA
D gene: NA
CDR3 DNA: TGTGCCAGCAGCCCGGCCAGGGATAACTCTGGAAACACCATATATTTT
CDR3 protein: CASSPARDNSGNTIYF

V gene: TRBV6-6
J gene: TRBJ2-7
clone size: once
D gene: NA
CDR3 DNA: TGTGCCAGCAGTTCCGAGACTCCGGGACTGGGCTACGAGCAGTACTTC
CDR3 protein: CASSSETPGLGYEQYF

V gene: TRBV7-9
J gene: TRBJ1-6
clone size: NA
D gene: TRBD1
CDR3 DNA: TGTGCCAGCAGCTCCTGGACAGGGGGGGATTCACCCCTCCACTTT
CDR3 protein: CASSSWTGGDSPLHF

V gene: TRBV28
J gene: TRBJ1-2
clone size: NA
D gene: TRBD1
CDR3 DNA: TGTGCCAGCACCCCCGGGGACAGGGGCGATGGCTACACCTTC
CDR3 protein: CASTPGDRGDGYTF

V gene: TRBV27
J gene: TRBJ1-6
clone size: NA
D gene: NA
CDR3 DNA: TGTGCCAGCAAGGAGGACGGGACGAGAAATTCACCCCTCCACTTT
CDR3 protein: CASKEDGTRNSPLHF

V gene: TRBV3-1/TRBV3-2
J gene: TRBJ2-7
clone size: NA
D gene: TRBD2
CDR3 DNA: TGTGCCAGCAGCCAGATCCTAGCGGGAGGATACGAGCAGTACTTC
CDR3 protein: CASSQILAGGYEQYF

V gene: TRBV6-2/TRBV6-3
J gene: TRBJ1-2
clone size: NA
D gene: NA
CDR3 DNA: TGTGCCAGCAGCCAACCTGAGACACCTAACTATGGCTACACCTTC
CDR3 protein: CASSQPETPNYGYTF

V gene: TRBV5-1
J gene: TRBJ1-1
clone size: NA
D gene: NA
CDR3 DNA: TGCGCCAGCAGTTCTCGACCGGGGGGCACTGAAGCTTTCTTT
CDR3 protein: CASSSRPGGTEAFF

V gene: TRBV15
J gene: TRBJ2-7
clone size: NA
D gene: NA
CDR3 DNA: TGTGCCACCAGCAGTGACCGGGGCTCCAGGGCTTACGAGCAGTACTTC
CDR3 protein: CATSSDRGSRAYEQYF

V gene: TRBV30
J gene: TRBJ1-2
clone size: NA
D gene: NA
CDR3 DNA: TGTGCCTGGATGGCTGGGGGGAGTGGCTACACCTTC
CDR3 protein: CAWMAGGSGYTF

V gene: TRBV5-1
J gene: TRBJ1-4
clone size: NA
D gene: TRBD1
CDR3 DNA: TGCGCCAGCAGCTTGGACAGGGGCCCAACTAATGAAAAACTGTTTTTT
CDR3 protein: CASSLDRGPTNEKLFF

V gene: TRBV28
J gene: TRBJ2-5
clone size: NA
D gene: NA
CDR3 DNA: TGTGCCAGTCTCGCGGGGAACATGGTCGGAGAGACCCAGTACTTC
CDR3 protein: CASLAGNMVGETQYF

V gene: TRBV30
J gene: TRBJ1-4
clone size: NA
D gene: TRBD1
CDR3 DNA: TGTGCCTGGAGTGGGGGACAGGGGGCGGTTACAACTAATGAAAAACTGTTTTTT
CDR3 protein: CAWSGGQGAVTTNEKLFF

V gene: TRBV12-3/TRBV12-4
J gene: TRBJ1-2
clone size: NA
D gene: NA
CDR3 DNA: TGTGCCAGCAGCCAGACAGTAGGCGATGGCTACACCTTC
CDR3 protein: CASSQTVGDGYTF

V gene: TRBV18
J gene: TRBJ2-7
clone size: once
D gene: NA
CDR3 DNA: TGTGCCAGCTCACCCCGCCCGGGAAGGTCCTACGAGCAGTACTTC
CDR3 protein: CASSPRPGRSYEQYF

V gene: TRBV28
J gene: TRBJ1-3
clone size: few
D gene: NA
CDR3 DNA: TGTGCCAGCAGTTTCCCTCACAGGTCTGGAAACACCATATATTTT
CDR3 protein: CASSFPHRSGNTIYF

V gene: TRBV7-8
J gene: TRBJ2-1
clone size: once
D gene: NA
CDR3 DNA: TGTGCCAGCAGCTTAGCGGGGGCAATCTATGAGCAGTTCTTC
CDR3 protein: CASSLAGAIYEQFF

V gene: TRBV28
J gene: TRBJ1-1
clone size: NA
D gene: TRBD1
CDR3 DNA: TGTGCCAGCAGCCCAATCGCCGGGACAGGGCGGAAAGCTTTCTTT
CDR3 protein: CASSPIAGTGRKAFF

V gene: TRBV7-8
J gene: TRBJ1-5
clone size: NA
D gene: NA
CDR3 DNA: TGTGCCAGCAGCAACCGGGACCTAACTCAGCCCCAGCATTTT
CDR3 protein: CASSNRDLTQPQHF

V gene: TRBV12-5
J gene: TRBJ2-3
clone size: NA
D gene: NA
CDR3 DNA: TGTGCTAGTGCCCGGGGGACCTCCACAGATACGCAGTATTTT
CDR3 protein: CASARGTSTDTQYF

V gene: TRBV27
J gene: TRBJ1-1
clone size: NA
D gene: NA
CDR3 DNA: TGTGCCAGCAGTTTATCGGCGGGGAACACTGAAGCTTTCTTT
CDR3 protein: CASSLSAGNTEAFF

V gene: TRBV28
J gene: TRBJ2-3
clone size: NA
D gene: NA
CDR3 DNA: TGTGCCAGCAGTTTGAGCTTTAAGACAGGTGTTAGCACAGATACGCAGTATTTT
CDR3 protein: CASSLSFKTGVSTDTQYF

V gene: TRBV6-2/TRBV6-3
J gene: TRBJ1-2
clone size: NA
D gene: TRBD1
CDR3 DNA: TGTGCCAGCAGTTTGGACAGGGGTGGTGGCTACACCTTC
CDR3 protein: CASSLDRGGGYTF

V gene: TRBV7-2
J gene: TRBJ1-3
clone size: NA
D gene: NA
CDR3 DNA: TGTGCCAGCAGCCAACAGGGTAGTGGAAACACCATATATTTT
CDR3 protein: CASSQQGSGNTIYF

V gene: TRBV30
J gene: TRBJ1-1
clone size: few
D gene: TRBD1
CDR3 DNA: TGTGCCTGGAGTGTGCGGGGGACAGCGAACACTGAAGCTTTCTTT
CDR3 protein: CAWSVRGTANTEAFF

V gene: TRBV6-1
J gene: TRBJ1-5
clone size: few
D gene: NA
CDR3 DNA: TGTGCCAGCAGTGTGATCCCCTCAACGGGGGCGGGCAATCAGCCCCAGCATTTT
CDR3 protein: CASSVIPSTGAGNQPQHF

V gene: TRBV27
J gene: TRBJ2-7
clone size: once
D gene: NA
CDR3 DNA: TGTGCCAGCAGTTTTGGGAAGGGGTCCTACGAGCAGTACTTC
CDR3 protein: CASSFGKGSYEQYF

V gene: TRBV5-1
J gene: TRBJ2-1
clone size: NA
D gene: NA
CDR3 DNA: TGCGCCAGCAGCTTGGACGGCCTAAGTTCTGGGAATGAGCAGTTCTTC
CDR3 protein: CASSLDGLSSGNEQFF

V gene: TRBV7-2
J gene: TRBJ1-5
clone size: once
D gene: NA
CDR3 DNA: TGTGCCAGCAGTCCGGACAGATATCAGCCCCAGCATTTT
CDR3 protein: CASSPDRYQPQHF

V gene: TRBV5-4
J gene: TRBJ2-3
clone size: once
D gene: NA
CDR3 DNA: TGTGCCAGCAGCTCGTGGGGAGATACGCAGTATTTT
CDR3 protein: CASSSWGDTQYF

V gene: TRBV11-3
J gene: TRBJ2-5
clone size: NA
D gene: NA
CDR3 DNA: TGTGCCAGCAGCTTAGACGGGTTGGAGACCCAGTACTTC
CDR3 protein: CASSLDGLETQYF

V gene: TRBV7-9
J gene: TRBJ1-2
clone size: NA
D gene: NA
CDR3 DNA: TGTGCCAGCAGCTTATCAGGGTTAGACTATGGCTACACCTTC
CDR3 protein: CASSLSGLDYGYTF

V gene: TRBV30
J gene: TRBJ1-2
clone size: NA
D gene: TRBD1
CDR3 DNA: TGTGCCTGGGACGACAGGGTGGCCTATGGCTACACCTTC
CDR3 protein: CAWDDRVAYGYTF

V gene: TRBV5-4
J gene: TRBJ1-1
clone size: NA
D gene: NA
CDR3 DNA: TGTGCCAGCAGCGTGGGAGGGAACCAACTGAACACTGAAGCTTTCTTT
CDR3 protein: CASSVGGNQLNTEAFF

V gene: TRBV7-2
J gene: TRBJ1-2
clone size: few
D gene: NA
CDR3 DNA: TGTGCCAGCAGCTTAGATGGGGGGCATGGCTACACCTTC
CDR3 protein: CASSLDGGHGYTF

V gene: TRBV11-1
J gene: TRBJ2-2
clone size: NA
D gene: NA
CDR3 DNA: TGTGCCAGCAGCTTACGTGGGGGCAGGACCGGGGAGCTGTTTTTT
CDR3 protein: CASSLRGGRTGELFF

V gene: TRBV11-2
J gene: TRBJ2-5
clone size: NA
D gene: NA
CDR3 DNA: TGTGCCAGCAGGAATGACGGCAGGGTTGAGACCCAGTACTTC
CDR3 protein: CASRNDGRVETQYF

V gene: TRBV7-9
J gene: TRBJ2-6
clone size: NA
D gene: TRBD1
CDR3 DNA: TGTGCCAGCAGGCCAGGGGGCCCCCCCTCTGGGGCCAACGTCCTGACTTTC
CDR3 protein: CASRPGGPPSGANVLTF

V gene: TRBV6-2/TRBV6-3
J gene: TRBJ1-2
clone size: NA
D gene: NA
CDR3 DNA: TGTGCCAGCAGCTTCGACGGCCAAACTTCTAACTATGGCTACACCTTC
CDR3 protein: CASSFDGQTSNYGYTF

V gene: TRBV9
J gene: TRBJ2-2
clone size: once
D gene: TRBD2
CDR3 DNA: TGTGCCAGCAGCGTGACTAGCGGGAACACCGGGGAGCTGTTTTTT
CDR3 protein: CASSVTSGNTGELFF

V gene: TRBV2
J gene: TRBJ2-7
clone size: NA
D gene: NA
CDR3 DNA: TGTGCCAGCAGTGAAGCATGGGGGGTAGGCTACGAGCAGTACTTC
CDR3 protein: CASSEAWGVGYEQYF

V gene: TRBV28
J gene: TRBJ1-1
clone size: NA
D gene: NA
CDR3 DNA: TGTGCCAGCAGTCGCAGCGACCTTAGTGAAGCTTTCTTT
CDR3 protein: CASSRSDLSEAFF

V gene: TRBV30
J gene: TRBJ1-5
clone size: NA
D gene: TRBD1
CDR3 DNA: TGTGCCTGGAGGGAGAGGGACAGGGTCGATCAGCCCCAGCATTTT
CDR3 protein: CAWRERDRVDQPQHF

V gene: TRBV10-3
J gene: TRBJ2-3
clone size: once
D gene: NA
CDR3 DNA: TGTGCCATCAGTGAGTCGAGGCGCACTAGCTTGGATACGCAGTATTTT
CDR3 protein: CAISESRRTSLDTQYF